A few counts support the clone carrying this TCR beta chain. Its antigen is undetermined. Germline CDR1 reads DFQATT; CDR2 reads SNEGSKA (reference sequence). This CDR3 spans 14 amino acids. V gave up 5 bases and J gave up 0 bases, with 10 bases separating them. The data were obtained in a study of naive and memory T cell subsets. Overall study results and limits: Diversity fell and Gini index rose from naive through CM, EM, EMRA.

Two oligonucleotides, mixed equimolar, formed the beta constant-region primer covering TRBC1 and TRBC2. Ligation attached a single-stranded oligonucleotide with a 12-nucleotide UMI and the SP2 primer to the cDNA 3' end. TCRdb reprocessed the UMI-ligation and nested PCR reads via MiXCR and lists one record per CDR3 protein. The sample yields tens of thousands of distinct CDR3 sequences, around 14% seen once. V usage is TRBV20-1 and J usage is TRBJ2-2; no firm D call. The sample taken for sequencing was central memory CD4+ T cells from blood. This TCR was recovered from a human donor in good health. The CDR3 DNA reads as TGCAGTGCTTCCCGGGCCGCGAACACCGGGGAGCTGTTTTTT. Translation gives CSASRAANTGELFF.